This T cell receptor (beta chain) appears in the sequencing data of a study of beta chain features in type 1 diabetes. Overall study findings and caveats: Among patients with Type 1 diabetes, TCRB CDR3s were moderately but significantly shorter in every one of the four CD4+ subsets.

Investigators reverse transcribed all isolated RNA, so they sequenced expressed TCRB transcripts. Only in-frame clones appear in the TCRdb table, and some are missing; sequencing was by immunoSEQ multiplex PCR. The sample yields approximately 260,000 clones, around 22% seen once. CDR3 size: 15 residues. J gave up 3 bases and V 5 bases, and 2 bases lay outside the gene matches. Germline CDR1 and CDR2: SEHNR and FQNEAQ (reference sequence). This clone was found a few times. The antigen remains unidentified. This clonotype was sampled from a young woman with type 1 diabetes. The rearrangement links TRBV7-9 to TRBJ2-2, with TRBD2 identical over 11 bases. Specimen: naive CD4+ T cells from blood. Here the CDR3 reads CASSQLAGDTGELFF. CDR3 bases: TGTGCCAGCAGCCAACTAGCGGGAGACACCGGGGAGCTGTTTTTT.